The clone carrying this T cell receptor beta chain was counted between two and nine times. Its antigen is currently unknown. TCRdb processed the 5' RACE reads anew with MiXCR; each CDR3 protein has one entry. The repertoire holds more than 400,000 distinct CDR3 sequences, with roughly 15% as singletons. The sample originates from a study of identical twins. Trimming shortened V by 6 bases and J by 5 bases, and 16 bases separated the two germline ends. Germline lookup yields CDR1 SEHNR and CDR2 FQNEAQ (reference sequence). CDR3 length: 14 amino acids. The study, taken as a whole, reports: Cord blood's abundant beta clonotypes had fewer insertions, unlike memory repertoires.

This same sample was also taken into another study, of yellow fever vaccine responses in identical twins.

The rearrangement uses TRBV7-9 and TRBJ1-1, with D perhaps TRBD1 (5 bases). The clonotype comes from a woman between 18 and 29 years old in good health. Specimen: CD4+ T cells sorted from blood. CDR3 sequence: CASSLNGGMTEAFF. In DNA, the CDR3 is TGTGCCAGCAGTCTCAACGGGGGGATGACTGAAGCTTTCTTT.